One and the same sample provided the 25 T cell receptor beta chains below, sequenced in a study of control samples from healthy donors and cancer patients. TCRdb's table, derived via immunoSEQ multiplex PCR, lists solely in-frame clones and lacks some. The profile shows tens of thousands of clones, almost 85% of them singletons. Sequencing was done on a sample of blood. The source is a woman aged 55 to 70 in good health.

CDR3 DNA: TGTGCCAGAAGCCTGCGCAGAACCGTATATAACTATGGCTACACCTTC. Its translation: CARSLRRTVYNYGYTF. V and J are TRBV7-5 and TRBJ1-2. TRBV7-5 is given as a pseudogene. There are 16 residues in the CDR3.

The V call is TRBV6-6, the J call TRBJ2-7; 10 positions match TRBD2. This CDR3 region has 15 residues. Trimming took 5 bases from V and 3 from J; bases not matched to a gene: 7. Germline assignment: CDR1 MNHNY and CDR2 SVGAGI (reference sequence). CDR3 DNA sequence: TGTGCCAGCAGTAGGACTAGCGGAGGGGGCTACGAGCAGTACTTC. It specifies CASSRTSGGGYEQYF.

This chain joins TRBV6-2 or TRBV6-3 and TRBJ1-4; 8 nucleotides line up with TRBD1. The V gene end was trimmed by 5 bases and the J gene end by 10 bases; junction bases not matched to a gene: 12. CDR3 length: 15 amino acids. CDR1 MNHEY and CDR2 SVGEGT come from the germline V gene. The CDR3 coding sequence is TGTGCCAGCAGTCTTGGTGGAGACGGGACAGGAAAACTGTTTTTT. Protein product: CASSLGGDGTGKLFF.

The CDR3 protein is CASSPWTGNTEAFF. DNA for the CDR3: TGTGCCAGCAGCCCCTGGACGGGGAACACTGAAGCTTTCTTT. The chain combines TRBV3-1 (or the pseudogene TRBV3-2) with TRBJ1-1; D is unresolved. V lost 4 bases to trimming and J lost 1 base, with 10 bases between them. Germline assignment: CDR1 LGHDT and CDR2 YNNKEL (reference sequence). The CDR3 runs to 14 residues.

The rearrangement links TRBV2 to TRBJ1-2, with D possibly matching TRBD1 (5 bases). The CDR3 totals 13 residues. The ends were cut back, 3 bases at V and 4 bases at J, with 9 bases in the middle. Germline assignment: CDR1 SNHLY and CDR2 FYNNEI. CDR3 region: CASSEGTVYGYTF. The CDR3 DNA sequence: TGTGCCAGCAGTGAGGGGACTGTCTATGGCTACACCTTC.

This clone appeared a single time. The gene calls are TRBV7-2 and TRBJ2-1, with 7 bases lining up with TRBD2. CDR1 and CDR2 from the germline V gene are SGHTA and FQGNSA. The V and J ends lost 5 bases and 2 bases, in that order; junction bases with no gene match: 6. The length of the CDR3 is 15 residues. The CDR3 loop is CASSRGLTTYNEQFF. CDR3 coding DNA: TGTGCCAGCAGCCGGGGACTAACCACCTACAATGAGCAGTTCTTC.

V gene TRBV6-2 or TRBV6-3 combines with J gene TRBJ1-5; 7 nucleotides agree with TRBD1. The junction had 5 bases not matched to a gene; V was cut back by 1 base and J by 5 bases. Germline V gene lookup returns CDR1 MNHEY and CDR2 SVGEGT. The CDR3 totals 15 residues. CDR3 residues: CASSYFGQVDQPQHF. The CDR3 nucleotides are TGTGCCAGCAGTTACTTCGGACAGGTGGATCAGCCCCAGCATTTT.

The V and J genes are TRBV19 and TRBJ1-4, with 7 bases aligning to TRBD1. The V gene's germline CDR1 is LNHDA and CDR2 SQIVND (reference sequence). The CDR3 is 14 amino acids. After removal of 7 bases from V and 8 bases from J, the junction contained 10 bases not matched to a gene. This chain's CDR3 is CASTDDRVEEKLFF. DNA of the CDR3: TGTGCCAGTACTGACGACAGGGTGGAAGAAAAACTGTTTTTT.

The J gene is TRBJ1-2, the V gene TRBV3-1 (or the pseudogene TRBV3-2); no clear D gene. CDR1 is LGHDT, CDR2 YNNKEL, per germline (reference sequence). Trimming cost V 0 bases and J 3 bases, with 8 bases left between them. The CDR3 covers 14 residues. Written as DNA, the CDR3 is TGTGCCAGCAGCCAAGACGTGACACACTATGGCTACACCTTC. Translated: CASSQDVTHYGYTF.

This clone was detected a few times. The chain recombines TRBV2 with TRBJ2-3; tentatively, D is TRBD2 (7 bases). The CDR3 is made up of 14 amino acids. The germline V gene encodes CDR1 SNHLY and CDR2 FYNNEI. Trimming cost V 7 bases and J 4 bases, with 15 bases left between them. DNA of the CDR3: TGTGCCAGCACTTACGGGGGGCGGGCAGATACGCAGTATTTT. The encoded protein is CASTYGGRADTQYF.

J is TRBJ2-7 and V is TRBV11-2, with D possibly TRBD1 on 8 matching bases. CDR1 SGHAT and CDR2 FQNNGV come from the germline V gene. The V gene lost 5 bases and the J gene lost 2 bases, with 16 bases spanning the gap. The CDR3 loop spans 15 amino acids. The chain's CDR3 is CASSHNRGTTYEQYF. DNA of the CDR3: TGTGCCAGCAGCCACAACAGGGGGACTACCTACGAGCAGTACTTC.

This clone was observed once. The gene calls are TRBV3-1 (or the pseudogene TRBV3-2) and TRBJ1-3, with D uncertain. There are 16 residues in the CDR3. The germline V and J ends were trimmed by 3 bases and 5 bases, with 17 bases remaining between them. Looked up from germline, CDR1 is LGHDT and CDR2 is YNNKEL (reference sequence). The CDR3 region has the DNA TGTGCCAGCAGCCAGATTCTGGGGAGCCAAAGAAACACCATATATTTT. This translates into CASSQILGSQRNTIYF.

This clone has a handful of counts. This chain connects TRBV6-5 to TRBJ1-5, with TRBD1 identical over 12 bases. V was pared by 4 bases and J by 5 bases, with 6 bases of the junction left unmatched. Germline-derived CDR1 and CDR2 are MNHEY and SVGAGI. The CDR3 has 16 residues. This CDR3 is CASSSGTGGLHQPQHF. For the CDR3, the DNA is TGTGCCAGCAGTTCCGGGACAGGGGGCTTACATCAGCCCCAGCATTTT.

The CDR3 bases are TGTGCCACCAGCCCCGCTTGGGGGATTGGCACAGATACGCAGTATTTT. Its translation is CATSPAWGIGTDTQYF. The V and J genes are TRBV15 and TRBJ2-3, with D tentatively TRBD1 or TRBD2 (5 bases each). Germline V CDR1 and CDR2: LNHNV, YYDKDF (reference sequence). This CDR3 is 16 amino acids long. V was trimmed by 5 bases and J by 1 base, leaving 16 bases between them.

V usage is TRBV5-4 and J usage is TRBJ2-1; 14 positions match TRBD2. The V and J ends lost 4 bases and 0 bases, in that order; junction bases with no gene match: 9. Germline V gene data show CDR1 as SGHNT and CDR2 as YYREEE (reference sequence). The CDR3 sequence is 19 residues long. The CDR3 DNA is TGTGCCAGCAGCGCACGGACTAGCGGGGGGTCGAGCTCCTACAATGAGCAGTTCTTC. Translated, it gives CASSARTSGGSSSYNEQFF. Looking up the rest from reference TRBV5-4 and TRBJ2-1 gives the full variable domain: ETGVTQSPTHLIKTRGQQVTLRCSSQSGHNTVSWYQQALGQGPQFIFQYYREEENGRGNFPPRFSGLQFPNYSSELNVNALELDDSALYLCASSARTSGGSSSYNEQFFGPGTRLTVL.

The chain carries TRBV7-9 and TRBJ2-1; TRBD1 matches 7 bases. J was trimmed by 7 bases and V by 5 bases; bases with no gene match: 14. CDR1 is SEHNR and CDR2 is FQNEAQ in the germline V gene (reference sequence). This CDR3 is 16 amino acids long. CDR3 sequence reads: CASSMPDRELVNEQFF. In DNA form, the CDR3 reads TGTGCCAGCAGCATGCCCGACAGGGAACTCGTAAATGAGCAGTTCTTC. The variable domain in full, with the rest retrieved from reference TRBV7-9 and TRBJ2-1, is DTGVSQNPRHKITKRGQNVTFRCDPISEHNRLYWYRQTLGQGPEFLTYFQNEAQLEKSRLLSDRFSAERPKGSFSTLEIQRTEQGDSAMYLCASSMPDRELVNEQFFGPGTRLTVL.

The chain has TRBV2 and TRBJ2-1; no firm D call. The germline V and J ends were trimmed by 3 bases and 6 bases, with 12 bases remaining between them. The CDR3 is 14 residues long. Germline CDR1 and CDR2: SNHLY and FYNNEI. CDR3: CASSEEGLLNEQFF. In nucleotides, the CDR3 is TGTGCCAGCAGTGAGGAAGGGCTACTCAATGAGCAGTTCTTC.

CDR3 DNA: TGTGCCAGCAGCTTCCCCTCCGGGGCGCAGGGTGGCTACACCTTC. Amino acid sequence: CASSFPSGAQGGYTF. The chain is built from TRBV3-1 (or the pseudogene TRBV3-2) and TRBJ1-2; a weak D match, TRBD1 (5 bases). Between the trimmed V and J ends, which lost 5 bases and 7 bases, there was a span of 20 bases. Per the germline V gene, CDR1 is LGHDT and CDR2 is YNNKEL (reference sequence). This CDR3 has 15 amino acids.

The chain employs TRBV5-1 and TRBJ2-3; 11 bases are a match to TRBD2. CDR3 size: 17 residues. V shed 0 bases, J shed 0 bases, and the junction held 3 bases outside the gene matches. CDR1 and CDR2 (germline): SGHRS, YFSETQ. The CDR3 spells CASSLARTSGSTDTQYF. In nucleotides, the CDR3 is TGCGCCAGCAGCTTGGCCAGGACTAGCGGGAGCACAGATACGCAGTATTTT.

The chain recombines TRBV18 with TRBJ2-2; 9 bases line up with TRBD2. CDR3 length equals 14 residues. Germline values: CDR1 KGHSH, CDR2 LQKENI. The V gene end was trimmed by 6 bases and the J gene end by 5 bases; junction bases not matched to a gene: 4. This CDR3 is CASSRLAETGELFF. DNA for the CDR3: TGTGCCAGCTCCCGACTAGCGGAGACCGGGGAGCTGTTTTTT.

Remarks on this clone: One end of the junction fails to match germline, which may point to a read error. The genes are TRBV9 and TRBJ2-5; D is perhaps TRBD1 (6 bases). The CDR3 totals 15 residues. Germline loops: CDR1 SGDLS, CDR2 YYNGEE. The CDR3 DNA follows: TGTGCCAGCCTCAACAGGGCAAAAACAAGAGAGGCCCAGTACTTC. This encodes CASLNRAKTREAQYF.

The chain combines TRBV6-2 or TRBV6-3 with TRBJ2-2, with 9 bases fitting TRBD2. The germline CDR1 and CDR2 sequences are MNHEY and SVGEGT. This CDR3 region has 17 residues. With 2 bases clipped from V and 2 bases from J, the junction kept 6 bases outside the gene matches. The DNA for the CDR3 is TGTGCCAGCAGTTACCCAGGTAGCGGGGGAAACACCGGGGAGCTGTTTTTT. Its protein is CASSYPGSGGNTGELFF.

The genes are TRBV3-1 (or the pseudogene TRBV3-2) and TRBJ1-6, with D perhaps matching TRBD1 (6 bases). The germline V gene encodes CDR1 LGHDT and CDR2 YNNKEL (reference sequence). Trimming took off 2 bases at V and 7 bases at J, with 9 bases between the two ends. The CDR3 runs to 14 residues. The CDR3 bases are TGTGCCAGCAGCCAACCTGGGGGCAATTCACCCCTCCACTTT. It encodes CASSQPGGNSPLHF.

The chain is built from TRBV20-1 and TRBJ2-1; the D gene is possibly TRBD2 (6 bases). The V and J ends lost 3 bases and 1 base respectively, with 13 bases between them. Germline loops: CDR1 DFQATT, CDR2 SNEGSKA (reference sequence). The length of the CDR3 is 15 residues. This CDR3 reads CSASTGERSYNEQFF. CDR3 bases: TGCAGTGCTAGTACGGGGGAGAGGTCCTACAATGAGCAGTTCTTC.

The chain has TRBV21-1 and TRBJ1-5; TRBD1, the table's D call, lacks a check against the DNA. TRBV21-1 is described as a pseudogene. This CDR3 is 13 amino acids long. Written as DNA, the CDR3 is TGTGCCAGCAGCTCGGACAGTAATCAGCCCCAGCATTTT. This gives the protein CASSSDSNQPQHF.